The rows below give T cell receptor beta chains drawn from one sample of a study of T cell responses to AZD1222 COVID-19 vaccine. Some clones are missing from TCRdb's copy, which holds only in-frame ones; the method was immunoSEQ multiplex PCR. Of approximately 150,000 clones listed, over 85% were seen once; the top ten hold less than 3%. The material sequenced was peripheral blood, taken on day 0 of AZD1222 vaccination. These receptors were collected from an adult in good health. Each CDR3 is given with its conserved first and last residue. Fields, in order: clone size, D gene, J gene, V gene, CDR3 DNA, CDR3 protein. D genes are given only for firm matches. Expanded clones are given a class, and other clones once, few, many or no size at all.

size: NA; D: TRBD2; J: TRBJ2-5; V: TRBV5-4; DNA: TGTGCCAGCAGCTTCGATCCCGCTAGCGGGAGTTCGGAGACCCAGTACTTC; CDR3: CASSFDPASGSSETQYF
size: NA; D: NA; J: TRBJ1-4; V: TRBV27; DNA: TGTGCCAGCAGTTTATCGTCCGGGTATGGTGAAAAACTGTTTTTT; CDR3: CASSLSSGYGEKLFF
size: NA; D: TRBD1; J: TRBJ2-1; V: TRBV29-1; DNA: TGCAGCGTTGAAGCCTCCGGGACAGGGGAGAATGAGCAGTTCTTC; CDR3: CSVEASGTGENEQFF
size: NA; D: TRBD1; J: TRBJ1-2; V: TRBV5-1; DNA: TGCGCCAGCAGCTCCGGACAGGGCCACTATGGCTACACCTTC; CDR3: CASSSGQGHYGYTF
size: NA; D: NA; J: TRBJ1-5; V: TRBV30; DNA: TGTGCCGATTACCCCCAGCATTTT; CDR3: CADYPQHF
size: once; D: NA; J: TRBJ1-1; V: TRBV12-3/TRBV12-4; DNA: TGTGCCAGCAGTTTGGGGCTGAGCACTGAAGCTTTCTTT; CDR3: CASSLGLSTEAFF
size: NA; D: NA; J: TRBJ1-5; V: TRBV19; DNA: TGTGCCAGTAGTCCATCGGGCGCAGATAGCAATCAGCCCCAGCATTTT; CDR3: CASSPSGADSNQPQHF
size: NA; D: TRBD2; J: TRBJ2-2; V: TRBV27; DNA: TGTGCCAGCAGTTTATCGGCGGGAGGGTTTCCCGGGGAGCTGTTTTTT; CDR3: CASSLSAGGFPGELFF
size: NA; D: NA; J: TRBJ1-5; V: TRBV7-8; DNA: TGTGCCAGCAGCTCGGGGGGTAGCAATCAGCCCCAGCATTTT; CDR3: CASSSGGSNQPQHF
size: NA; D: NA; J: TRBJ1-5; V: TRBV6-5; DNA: TGTGCCAGCGGGTTGAGCAATCAGCCCCAGCATTTT; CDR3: CASGLSNQPQHF
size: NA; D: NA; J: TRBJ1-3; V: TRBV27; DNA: TGTGCCAGCAGTTTATCTACAGGCGGAGGAAACACCATATATTTT; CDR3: CASSLSTGGGNTIYF
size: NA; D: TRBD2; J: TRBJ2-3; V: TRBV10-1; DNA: TGCGCCAGCAGTTCGATAATCCTAGCGGGAGGGCCCCCCGCCCATCTCAGCACAGATACGCAGTATTTT; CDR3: CASSSIILAGGPPAHLSTDTQYF
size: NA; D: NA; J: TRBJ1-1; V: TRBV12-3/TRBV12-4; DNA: TGTGCCAGCAGTTTTTTGAGCGCTGAAGCTTTCTTT; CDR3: CASSFLSAEAFF
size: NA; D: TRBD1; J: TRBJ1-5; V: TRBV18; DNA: TGTGCCAGCTCACCCAATCTGGGACAGGGATATAGCAATCAGCCCCAGCATTTT; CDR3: CASSPNLGQGYSNQPQHF
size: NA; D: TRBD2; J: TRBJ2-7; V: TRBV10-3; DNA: TGTGCCATCAGTTCCGGGACTAGTGGCTACGAGCAGTACTTC; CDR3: CAISSGTSGYEQYF
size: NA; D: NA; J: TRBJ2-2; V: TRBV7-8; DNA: TGTGCCAGCAGCCAACCTAGGACAGATTCGAACACCGGGGAGCTGTTTTTT; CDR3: CASSQPRTDSNTGELFF
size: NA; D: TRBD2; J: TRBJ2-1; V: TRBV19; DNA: TGTGCCAGTAGTCCAGCGGGAGTTGGGTATGAGCAGTTCTTC; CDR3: CASSPAGVGYEQFF
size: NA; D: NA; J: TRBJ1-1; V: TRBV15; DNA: TGTGCCACCCTTCCGACCGTGAGGGACACTGAAGCTTTCTTT; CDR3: CATLPTVRDTEAFF
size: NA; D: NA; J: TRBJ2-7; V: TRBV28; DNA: TGTGCCAGCAGTTTAACCGGTAGCGGAAGCTCCTACGAGCAGTACTTC; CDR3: CASSLTGSGSSYEQYF
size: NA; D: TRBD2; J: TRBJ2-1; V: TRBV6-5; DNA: TGTGCCAGCATCCTAGCGGGGCCCTACAATGAGCAGTTCTTC; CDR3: CASILAGPYNEQFF
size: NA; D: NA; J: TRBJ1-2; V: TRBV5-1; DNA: TGCGCCAGCAGCGCCAGGGCTTCCCCCAACTATGGCTACACCTTC; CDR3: CASSARASPNYGYTF
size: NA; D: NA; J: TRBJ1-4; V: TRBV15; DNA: TGTGCCACCAGCAGAGGAATAACTAATGAAAAACTGTTTTTT; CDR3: CATSRGITNEKLFF
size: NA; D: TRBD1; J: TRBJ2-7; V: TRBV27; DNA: TGTGCCAGCAGTGAGGACAGGGTCGGATACGAGCAGTACTTC; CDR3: CASSEDRVGYEQYF
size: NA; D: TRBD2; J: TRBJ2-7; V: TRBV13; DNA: TGTGCCAGCAGCCATGCACGACTAGCGGGAGGGGTAGCGGGCTCCTACGAGCAGTACTTC; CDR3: CASSHARLAGGVAGSYEQYF
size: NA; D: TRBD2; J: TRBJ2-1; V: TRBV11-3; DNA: TGTGCCAGCAGCTCTGGACTAGCGGGAGGGCAGAATGAGCAGTTCTTC; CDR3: CASSSGLAGGQNEQFF
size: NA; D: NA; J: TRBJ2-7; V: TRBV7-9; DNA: TGTGCCAGCAGCGTTCAGAGCGAGCAGTACTTC; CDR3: CASSVQSEQYF
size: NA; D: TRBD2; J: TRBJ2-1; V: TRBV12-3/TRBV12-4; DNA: TGTGCCAGCAGCCCGAGCGGGGGGAATGAGCAGTTCTTC; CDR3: CASSPSGGNEQFF
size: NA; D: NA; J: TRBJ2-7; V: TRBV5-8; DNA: TGTGCCAGCAGCCTACCTCTAAGACATAACGAGCAGTACTTC; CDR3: CASSLPLRHNEQYF
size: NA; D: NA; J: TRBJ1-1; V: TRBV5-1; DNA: TGCGCCAGCAGCTTGGGAGCAAACACTGAAGCTTTCTTT; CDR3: CASSLGANTEAFF
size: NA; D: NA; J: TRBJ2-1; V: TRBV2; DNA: TGTGCCAGCAGTGAGAAGGACTACCGAGACAATTACAATGAGCAGTTCTTC; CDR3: CASSEKDYRDNYNEQFF
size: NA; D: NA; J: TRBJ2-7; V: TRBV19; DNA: TGTGCCAGTAGTTCCATACCCGTTGGGGCCGAGCAGTACTTC; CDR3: CASSSIPVGAEQYF
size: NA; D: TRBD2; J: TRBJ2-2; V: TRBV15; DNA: TGTGCCACCAGCAGAGATATAGTGGCGGGAGAATCCGGGGAGCTGTTTTTT; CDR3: CATSRDIVAGESGELFF
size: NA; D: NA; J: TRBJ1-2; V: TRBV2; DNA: TGTGCCAGCAGAGTGAGGACTGGTCGCTACACCTTC; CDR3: CASRVRTGRYTF
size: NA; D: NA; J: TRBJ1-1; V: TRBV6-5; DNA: TGTGCCAGCATCACCTCGGATTATAAGGCTGAAGCTTTCTTT; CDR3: CASITSDYKAEAFF
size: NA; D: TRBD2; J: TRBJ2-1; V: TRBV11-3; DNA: TGTGCCAGCAGCTTACTGGGCGCGGGGGTCAATGAGCAGTTCTTC; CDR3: CASSLLGAGVNEQFF
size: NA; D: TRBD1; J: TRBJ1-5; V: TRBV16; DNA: TGTGCCAGCAGCCTGGGCAGGGGGGGTCAGCCCCAGCATTTT; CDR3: CASSLGRGGQPQHF
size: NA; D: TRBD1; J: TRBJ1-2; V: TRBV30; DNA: TGTGCCTGGAGCGAACAGGGGGCGCGGGGCTATGGCTACACCTTC; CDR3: CAWSEQGARGYGYTF
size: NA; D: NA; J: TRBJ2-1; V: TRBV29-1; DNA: TGCAGCGTTTCCACTAGGGAGCAGTTCTTC; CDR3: CSVSTREQFF
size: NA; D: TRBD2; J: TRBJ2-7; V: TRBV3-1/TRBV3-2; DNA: TGTGCCAGCAGCCAAGCACTAGCGACCATCTACGAGCAGTACTTC; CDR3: CASSQALATIYEQYF
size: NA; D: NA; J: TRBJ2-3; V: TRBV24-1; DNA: TGTGCCACCAGTGACGTGACTCGCACAGATACGCAGTATTTT; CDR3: CATSDVTRTDTQYF
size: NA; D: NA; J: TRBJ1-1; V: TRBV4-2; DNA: TGTGCCAGCAGCCAAGGTGTCTCTGAAGCTTTCTTT; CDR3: CASSQGVSEAFF
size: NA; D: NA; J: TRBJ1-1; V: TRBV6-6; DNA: TGTGCCAGCACCCTGACGGAGAACACTGAAGCTTTCTTT; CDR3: CASTLTENTEAFF
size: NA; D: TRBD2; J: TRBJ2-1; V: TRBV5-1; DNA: TGCGCCAGCAGCTTGTCGGATCTAGCGGTCTACAATGAGCAGTTCTTC; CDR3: CASSLSDLAVYNEQFF
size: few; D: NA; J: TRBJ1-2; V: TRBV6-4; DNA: TGTGCCAGCAGTGACTCTAGGCTCTACACCTTC; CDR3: CASSDSRLYTF
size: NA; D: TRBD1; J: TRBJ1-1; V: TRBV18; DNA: TGTGCCAGCTCACCCCGGACAGGGGGGGACACTGAAGCTTTCTTT; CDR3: CASSPRTGGDTEAFF
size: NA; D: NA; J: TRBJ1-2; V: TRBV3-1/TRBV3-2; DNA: TGTGCCAGCAGCCAACGGGTACTGGATGGCTACACCTTC; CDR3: CASSQRVLDGYTF
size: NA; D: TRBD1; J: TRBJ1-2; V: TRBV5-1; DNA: TGCGCCAGCAGCTTGGGGGACAGGGACAACTATGGCTACACCTTC; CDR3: CASSLGDRDNYGYTF
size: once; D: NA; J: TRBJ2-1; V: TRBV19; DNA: TGTGCCAGTAGTACTCCCGGGACAAACGACAATGAGCAGTTCTTC; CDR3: CASSTPGTNDNEQFF
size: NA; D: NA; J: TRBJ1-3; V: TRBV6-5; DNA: TGTGCCAGCAGTTACTCCCCCCAGGAGTCTGGAAACACCATATATTTT; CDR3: CASSYSPQESGNTIYF